This paragraph covers one T cell receptor beta chain sequence. The source of the sample is a study of blood T cell repertoires in COVID-19. Study as a whole: Material from acute and convalescent COVID-19 was sourced from the United States, Italy and Spain. In each case, the material was cDNA or gDNA derived from T cells, B-cell-depleted T cells, or PBMCs.

Followed over time, Seattle patients had been enrolled while infection was active. Germline lookup yields CDR1 SGHAT and CDR2 FQNNGV. The CDR3 runs to 16 residues. V lost 2 bases, J lost 0 bases, and 13 bases lay in between. Under the authors' procedure: Reference gene primer amplification gave estimated nucleated cell counts. The table came from immunoSEQ multiplex PCR; TCRdb's copy has only in-frame clones and leaves some out. The V and J calls and clone size are taken from that table; D and trimming were inferred from the DNA. The table includes about 120,000 clones, nearly 90% detected once. Sample: peripheral blood. The chain is built from TRBV11-2 and TRBJ1-1, with D uncertain. The sequence was collected from a woman aged 60-75 years with COVID-19, enrolled during active disease. CDR3 sequence reads: CASSLTAPQLNTEAFF. The CDR3 DNA follows: TGTGCCAGCAGCTTAACCGCCCCCCAGTTGAACACTGAAGCTTTCTTT.